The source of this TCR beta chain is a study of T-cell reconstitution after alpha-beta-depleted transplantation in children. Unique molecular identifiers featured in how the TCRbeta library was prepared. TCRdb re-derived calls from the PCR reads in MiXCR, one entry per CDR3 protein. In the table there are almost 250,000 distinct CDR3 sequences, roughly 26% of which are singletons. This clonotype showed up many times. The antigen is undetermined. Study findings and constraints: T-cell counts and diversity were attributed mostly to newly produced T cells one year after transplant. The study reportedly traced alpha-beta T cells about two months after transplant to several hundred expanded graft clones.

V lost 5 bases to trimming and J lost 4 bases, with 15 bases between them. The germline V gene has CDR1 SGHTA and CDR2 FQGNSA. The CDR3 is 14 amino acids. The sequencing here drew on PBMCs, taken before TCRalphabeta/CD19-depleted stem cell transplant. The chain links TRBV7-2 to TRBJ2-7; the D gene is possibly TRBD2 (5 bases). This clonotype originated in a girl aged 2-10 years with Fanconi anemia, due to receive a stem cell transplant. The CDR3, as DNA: TGTGCCAGCAGCACCGTCCAGCGGAAATACGAGCAGTACTTC. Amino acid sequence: CASSTVQRKYEQYF.